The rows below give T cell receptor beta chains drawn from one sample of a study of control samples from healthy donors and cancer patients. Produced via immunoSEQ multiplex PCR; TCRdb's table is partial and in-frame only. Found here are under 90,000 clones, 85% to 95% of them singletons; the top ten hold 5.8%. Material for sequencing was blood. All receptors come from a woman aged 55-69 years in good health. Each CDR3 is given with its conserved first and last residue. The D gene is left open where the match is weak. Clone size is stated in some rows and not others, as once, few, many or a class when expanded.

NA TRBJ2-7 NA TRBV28 CASSLYYEQYF TGTGCCAGCAGTTTATACTACGAGCAGTACTTC
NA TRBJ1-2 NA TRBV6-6 CASWREGSGYTF TGTGCCAGCTGGCGTGAGGGATCTGGCTACACCTTC
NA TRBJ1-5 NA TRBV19 CASSMAGPGYQPQHF TGTGCCAGTAGTATGGCAGGTCCCGGGTATCAGCCCCAGCATTTT
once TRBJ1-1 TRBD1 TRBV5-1 CASSLVRGPGTEAFF TGCGCCAGCAGCTTGGTGAGGGGGCCGGGCACTGAAGCTTTCTTT
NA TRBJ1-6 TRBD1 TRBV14 CASSHSWTGRTYNSPLHF TGTGCCAGCAGCCATTCTTGGACAGGGAGGACCTATAATTCACCCCTCCACTTT
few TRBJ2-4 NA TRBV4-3 CASSQDRRGLVIQYF TGCGCCAGCAGCCAAGATAGGAGGGGCTTGGTCATTCAGTACTTC
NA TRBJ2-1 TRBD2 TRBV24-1 CATSPAGGSDEQFF TGTGCCACCAGTCCAGCGGGAGGGTCGGATGAGCAGTTCTTC
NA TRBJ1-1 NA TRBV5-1 CASSPGQGRTEAFF TGCGCCAGCAGCCCGGGACAAGGACGCACTGAAGCTTTCTTT
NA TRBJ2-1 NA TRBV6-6 CASSSPNHNEQFF TGTGCCAGCAGTTCCCCCAACCACAATGAGCAGTTCTTC
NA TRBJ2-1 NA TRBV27 CASTPGGRGRRYNEQFF TGTGCCAGCACTCCAGGGGGGAGGGGGCGGCGTTACAATGAGCAGTTCTTC
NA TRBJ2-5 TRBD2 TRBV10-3 CAISDRTSGQETQYF TGTGCCATCAGTGACCGGACTAGCGGCCAAGAGACCCAGTACTTC
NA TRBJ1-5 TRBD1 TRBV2 CASTDRGNQPQHF TGTGCCAGCACCGACAGGGGGAATCAGCCCCAGCATTTT
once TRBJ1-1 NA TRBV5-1 CASSAGGPEAFF TGCGCCAGCAGCGCCGGGGGCCCTGAAGCTTTCTTT
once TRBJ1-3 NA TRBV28 CASSTNGASSGNTIYF TGTGCCAGCAGTACCAACGGGGCGAGCTCTGGAAACACCATATATTTT
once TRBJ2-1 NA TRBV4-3 CASSQDFSGSNEQFF TGCGCCAGCAGCCAAGATTTCTCAGGGAGCAATGAGCAGTTCTTC